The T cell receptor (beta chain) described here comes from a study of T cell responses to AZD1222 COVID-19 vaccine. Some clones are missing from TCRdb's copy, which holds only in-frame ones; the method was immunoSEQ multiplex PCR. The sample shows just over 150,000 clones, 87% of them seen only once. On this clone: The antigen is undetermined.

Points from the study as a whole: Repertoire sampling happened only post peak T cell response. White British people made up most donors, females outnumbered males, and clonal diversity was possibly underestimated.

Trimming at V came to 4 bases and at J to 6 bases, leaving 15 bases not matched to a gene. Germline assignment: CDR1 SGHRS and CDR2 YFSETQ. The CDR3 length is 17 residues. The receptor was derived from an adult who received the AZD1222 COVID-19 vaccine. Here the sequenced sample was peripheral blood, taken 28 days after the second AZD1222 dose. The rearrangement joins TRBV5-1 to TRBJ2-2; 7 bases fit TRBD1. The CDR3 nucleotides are TGCGCCAGCAGCGCGGGCGACAGGGTCGGAGGAGCCGGGGAGCTGTTTTTT. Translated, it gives CASSAGDRVGGAGELFF.